This passage covers 19 T cell receptor beta chains from one sample sequenced in a study of CD8+ T cells in alopecia areata listed by TCRdb under 2018. The library was made by the immunoSEQ multiplex PCR assay. To provide template for TCR sequencing, every sample had RNA extracted and reverse transcribed into cDNA. Held by TCRdb, this immuneACCESS table contains in-frame sequences only and omits some clones. Under half of the omission traces to an unresolved V gene where checked; the cause of the rest is unknown. The sample table holds some 100,000 clones, of which around two fifths were seen once. The top ten clones comprise 3% to 3.5% of the sample. Material for sequencing was CD4+ T cells sorted from blood. The receptors were gathered from a human donor with alopecia areata.

The chain carries TRBV7-9 and TRBJ1-3, with unresolved D. Trimming removed 11 bases from V and 0 bases from J, with 11 bases in between. Germline V gene sequence: CDR1 SEHNR, CDR2 FQNEAQ (reference sequence). This CDR3 region has 13 residues. The CDR3: CAAWRSSGNTIYF. DNA of the CDR3: TGTGCCGCGTGGAGGAGCTCTGGAAACACCATATATTTT.

The chain uses TRBV4-2 and TRBJ1-5; D is perhaps TRBD1 (5 bases). This CDR3 region has 16 residues. The V end lost 0 bases, the J end lost 6 bases, and 15 bases lay between the germline ends. The germline V gene has CDR1 LGHNA and CDR2 YNFKEQ. The chain's CDR3 is CASSQEVGGAGQPQHF. The CDR3 DNA reads as TGTGCCAGCAGCCAAGAAGTCGGAGGGGCAGGTCAGCCCCAGCATTTT.

The J gene is TRBJ2-2, the V gene TRBV18; 7 bases fit TRBD2. J gave up 3 bases and V 5 bases, and 6 bases lay outside the gene matches. CDR1 and CDR2 (germline): KGHSH, LQKENI. CDR3 length: 15 amino acids. CDR3 sequence reads: CASSIASGDTGELFF. DNA of the CDR3: TGTGCCAGCTCAATCGCTAGCGGAGACACCGGGGAGCTGTTTTTT.

V usage is TRBV7-9 and J usage is TRBJ1-6; no clear D. V lost 2 bases to trimming and J lost 12 bases, with 17 bases between them. The CDR3 extends over 15 amino acids. Per the germline V gene, CDR1 is SEHNR and CDR2 is FQNEAQ (reference sequence). The CDR3 sequence is CASSLNRPVPLPLHF. As DNA, the CDR3 is TGTGCCAGCAGCTTAAATCGCCCCGTTCCGTTACCCCTCCACTTT.

The rearrangement links TRBV29-1 to TRBJ2-2; 7 bases match TRBD2. This CDR3 comprises 14 residues. V shed 4 bases, J shed 4 bases, and the junction held 6 bases outside the gene matches. Germline V gene lookup returns CDR1 SQVTM and CDR2 ANQGSEA. CDR3 amino acids: CSVAVGRSTGELFF. In DNA form, the CDR3 reads TGCAGCGTTGCCGTCGGGAGGAGCACCGGGGAGCTGTTTTTT.

The CDR3 spells CSAWTGRDNEQFF. DNA for the CDR3: TGCAGCGCCTGGACAGGGAGGGACAATGAGCAGTTCTTC. This chain joins TRBV29-1 and TRBJ2-1, with D possibly being TRBD1 (8 bases). The CDR3 is 13 residues long. Trimming cost V 7 bases and J 5 bases, with 15 bases left between them. The germline gives CDR1 SQVTM, CDR2 ANQGSEA.

This clone turned up a few times. J is TRBJ1-5 and V is TRBV30; the match to TRBD1 covers 8 bases. Germline CDR1 is GTSNPN and CDR2 is SVGIG (reference sequence). Losses at the gene ends were 4 bases for V and 0 bases for J; bases not matched to a gene: 11. The CDR3 consists of 17 residues. Here the CDR3 reads CAWNRGTGLYSNQPQHF. CDR3 nucleotides: TGTGCCTGGAATAGAGGGACAGGCCTTTATAGCAATCAGCCCCAGCATTTT.

The gene calls are TRBV30 and TRBJ2-3, with TRBD2 as a possible D gene (5 bases). The ends were cut back, 4 bases at V and 6 bases at J, with 11 bases in the middle. Germline CDR1 is GTSNPN and CDR2 is SVGIG (reference sequence). The CDR3 contains 12 residues. This CDR3 is CAWTSRRDTQYF. In DNA form, the CDR3 reads TGTGCCTGGACTAGCCGGCGGGATACGCAGTATTTT.

The chain is built from TRBV4-3 and TRBJ2-7; 8 nucleotides align to TRBD2. The CDR3 consists of 15 residues. V shed 0 bases and J 7 bases; nucleotides not matched to a gene: 8. Germline assignment: CDR1 LGHNA and CDR2 YSLEER. The CDR3 loop is CASSQDSPGGGEQYF. DNA of the CDR3: TGCGCCAGCAGCCAAGATTCCCCGGGAGGGGGGGAGCAGTACTTC.

This clone has a single count. V is TRBV5-6 and J is TRBJ2-7; 7 nucleotides line up with TRBD1. The CDR3 length is 16 residues. The ends lost 1 base at V and 3 bases at J; junction bases unmatched: 10. Germline CDR1 and CDR2: SGHDT and YYEEEE. CDR3 nucleotides: TGTGCCAGCAGCTTGCGCCTGGGACAGATCTACTACGAGCAGTACTTC. It encodes CASSLRLGQIYYEQYF.

This clone was picked up a small number of times. The genes are TRBV18 and TRBJ2-5; unclear D gene. The CDR3 is made up of 14 amino acids. V was cut by 5 bases and J by 2 bases, with 12 bases left in between. Germline lookup yields CDR1 KGHSH and CDR2 LQKENI. The CDR3 DNA reads TGTGCCAGCTCAGGACGGACGTCACAAGAGACCCAGTACTTC. Residues: CASSGRTSQETQYF.

This chain uses TRBV5-6 with TRBJ2-1, with TRBD1 matching 9 bases. The trim removed 6 bases at V and 6 bases at J, leaving 10 bases unmatched. The CDR3 is made up of 15 amino acids. Germline CDR1 is SGHDT and CDR2 is YYEEEE. CDR3 protein: CASTRTGTGINEQFF. The CDR3 DNA is TGTGCCAGCACCAGAACCGGGACAGGGATCAATGAGCAGTTCTTC.

This clone was observed once. This chain connects TRBV4-2 to TRBJ2-1; TRBD2 agrees at 9 bases. The J segment lost 1 base and the V segment lost 4 bases, leaving 2 bases of the junction unmatched. The CDR3 runs 15 residues. Germline V CDR1 and CDR2: LGHNA, YNFKEQ. The CDR3 DNA sequence: TGTGCCAGCAGCCTCCTAGCGGGATCCTACAATGAGCAGTTCTTC. Translated, it gives CASSLLAGSYNEQFF.

As concerns this clone: The sample carries other DNA sequences with the same CDR3. CDR3 sequence reads: CASSQGAYNEQFF. In nucleotides, the CDR3 is TGCGCCAGCAGCCAGGGCGCCTACAATGAGCAGTTCTTC. The chain uses TRBV4-3 and TRBJ2-1, with D unclear. The germline V and J ends were trimmed by 3 bases and 2 bases, with 5 bases remaining between them. CDR3 length: 13 residues. Germline CDR1 LGHNA, CDR2 YSLEER.

The V gene is TRBV30, the J gene TRBJ2-2; D not resolved. The germline V gene has CDR1 GTSNPN and CDR2 SVGIG (reference sequence). The CDR3 is 13 residues long. V was cut by 4 bases and J by 0 bases, with 6 bases left in between. The CDR3 protein is CAWKYSNTGELFF. CDR3 DNA: TGTGCCTGGAAGTATTCGAACACCGGGGAGCTGTTTTTT.

The chain carries TRBV28 and TRBJ1-1, with D perhaps TRBD1 (6 bases). Germline V lookup: CDR1 MDHEN, CDR2 SYDVKM. Trimming left V 6 bases short and J 8 bases short, with 19 bases between. The CDR3 spans 14 residues. The CDR3 bases are TGTGCCAGCAGCATCAGGGCAGGGGTAGTAGAAGCTTTCTTT. Its translation: CASSIRAGVVEAFF.

In this sample, this clone turned up once. The chain is built from TRBV29-1 and TRBJ2-7; the D gene is possibly TRBD2 (5 bases). Germline V gene data show CDR1 as SQVTM and CDR2 as ANQGSEA. Trimming cost V 4 bases and J 6 bases, with 10 bases left between them. The CDR3 covers 11 residues. For the CDR3, the DNA is TGCAGCGTTGGTGTGAGGGCCGAGCAGTACTTC. Translating it yields CSVGVRAEQYF.

There are a few counts of this clone. The sample carries other DNA sequences with the same CDR3. The chain combines TRBV30 with TRBJ2-7; no clear D gene. Deletions cut 3 bases from V and 2 bases from J, with 8 bases between. The CDR3 runs to 12 residues. Germline V gene data show CDR1 as GTSNPN and CDR2 as SVGIG (reference sequence). The CDR3 is CAWSGSTYEQYF. For the CDR3, the DNA is TGTGCCTGGAGCGGTAGTACCTACGAGCAGTACTTC.

The chain is built from TRBV29-1 and TRBJ1-1; D is possibly TRBD1 (5 bases). Germline values: CDR1 SQVTM, CDR2 ANQGSEA. This CDR3 is built from 12 residues. Trimming removed 7 bases at V and 1 base at J, with 10 bases between. Written as DNA, the CDR3 is TGCAGCGGATATCAGGGGAACACTGAAGCTTTCTTT. Protein product: CSGYQGNTEAFF.